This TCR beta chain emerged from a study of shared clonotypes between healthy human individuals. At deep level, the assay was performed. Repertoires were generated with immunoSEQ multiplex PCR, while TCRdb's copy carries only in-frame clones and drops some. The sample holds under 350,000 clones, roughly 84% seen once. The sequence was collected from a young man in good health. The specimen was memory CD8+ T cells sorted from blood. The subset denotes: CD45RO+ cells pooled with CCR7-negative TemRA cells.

The CDR3 DNA sequence: TGTGCCACCAGCCAGAGCGGAACCTACGAGCAGTACTTC. Amino acid sequence: CATSQSGTYEQYF. The chain is built from TRBV15 and TRBJ2-7; maybe TRBD2 (5 bases). The ends were cut back, 5 bases at V and 2 bases at J, with 10 bases in the middle. CDR3 length equals 13 residues. Germline V gives CDR1 LNHNV, CDR2 YYDKDF (reference sequence).